Ten or more counts support the clone carrying this T cell receptor beta chain. As yet, its antigen is unknown. The data are from a study of Graves' ophthalmopathy and Graves' hyperthyroidism. Study-level findings and limits: Blood also contained most of the expanded thyroid clonotypes above 0.001 frequency. Built on 13 signatures, a model told ophthalmopathy apart from stable hyperthyroidism with 87.88% sensitivity and approximately 81% specificity. Forecasting of ophthalmopathy progression by the model achieved approximately 70% sensitivity and roughly 72% specificity.

Symptoms, serum thyroxine and TRAb, thyroid ultrasound, and orbital computed tomography formed the diagnostic basis. The CDR3 covers 14 residues. CDR1 SQVTM and CDR2 ANQGSEA come from the germline V gene. Trimming took off 8 bases at V and 3 bases at J, with 20 bases between the two ends. Scientists amplified the TCR beta CDR3 regions from RNA transcripts. First-round RT-PCR relied on HTBI primers, and a second-round multiplex PCR came next. TCRdb redid the calling of the multiplex PCR reads with MiXCR, one entry per CDR3 protein. Among 600,000 to 650,000 distinct CDR3 sequences listed, about 24% were seen once.

What was sequenced was peripheral blood. The V call is TRBV29-1, the J call TRBJ2-7; D is perhaps TRBD2 (6 bases). The receptor's source is a woman in her late teens or twenties with stable Graves' hyperthyroidism. Some clones in this sample may be carry-over from other donors' samples. CDR3 sequence (DNA): TGCAGCATTGGCCTGGGGACTCTAAACTACGAGCAGTACTTC. Translation: CSIGLGTLNYEQYF.